This T cell receptor (beta chain) comes out of a study of blood T cell repertoires in COVID-19. At the level of the study: The origin of the acute and convalescent COVID-19 samples was the United States, Italy and Spain. The cDNA or gDNA used as material had been derived from T cells, B-cell-depleted T cells, or PBMCs.

Per the authors' pipeline: Amplification with reference gene primers provided the estimates of nucleated cell counts. Data came from immunoSEQ multiplex PCR; TCRdb stores just in-frame clones and leaves some out. Clonal size and the V and J genes are those of that table, whereas D and trimming came from the DNA. This sample carries under 250,000 clones, about four fifths of them seen once, and the ten largest clones take approximately 4.5%. Trimming shortened V by 8 bases and J by 2 bases, and 10 bases separated the two germline ends. Germline assignment: CDR1 LNHDA and CDR2 SQIVND (reference sequence). The CDR3 runs 14 residues.

The sequence came from a woman between 70 and 85 years old with acute or convalescent COVID-19. V and J are TRBV19 and TRBJ2-6; D might be TRBD1 (5 bases). Sequencing used peripheral blood. The CDR3: CASCRVPGANVLTF. The DNA of the CDR3 is TGTGCCAGTTGCAGGGTACCTGGGGCCAACGTCCTGACTTTC.